This is a list of T cell receptor beta chains from one sample in a study of Ad26.COV2.S vaccination and SARS-CoV-2 variants. TCRdb's copy holds only in-frame clones and misses some; the assay was immunoSEQ multiplex PCR. The sample lists about 180,000 clones, 87% seen once, with about 5.5% in the top ten. The material was peripheral blood, obtained after recovery from COVID-19. The receptors come from a human donor who had recovered from COVID-19. CDR3s leave out the opening cysteine and the closing phenylalanine or tryptophan. Each record gives: J gene, V gene, CDR3 length, clone size, CDR3 protein. Rows give clone size only sometimes, using once, few, many, or a class for an expanded clone.

TRBJ1-6 TRBV3-1/TRBV3-2 15 . ASSQGGTGAYNSPLH
TRBJ2-7 TRBV6-5 12 . ASRAREGRLEQY
TRBJ2-7 TRBV20-1 8 . SAGSYEQY
TRBJ2-7 TRBV11-2 13 . ASSSPSRAGDEQY
TRBJ2-7 TRBV2 15 . ASSEPRASGGRYEQY
TRBJ2-2 TRBV6-5 11 . ASSLEIAGELF
TRBJ1-3 TRBV18 12 once ASSPTEKTNTIY
TRBJ2-5 TRBV11-2 11 . ASSPDRQETQY
TRBJ2-2 TRBV5-1 13 . ASSRSGSYTGELF
TRBJ2-7 TRBV29-1 11 . SVTTGINYEQY
TRBJ2-7 TRBV19 12 . ASSIGDRDYEQY
TRBJ2-1 TRBV7-8 12 . ASSLGTVVLEQF
TRBJ1-5 TRBV6-4 15 . ANPKTQTQGSNQPQH
TRBJ1-6 TRBV10-1 11 few ASSESGRSPLH
TRBJ2-3 TRBV19 10 . ASGYLTDTQY
TRBJ2-1 TRBV5-1 13 once ASSSGQLEYNEQF
TRBJ2-1 TRBV6-6 12 . ASRGTTQNNEQF
TRBJ1-6 TRBV27 12 few ASSFGVENSPLH
TRBJ2-1 TRBV3-1/TRBV3-2 13 once ASRLGGGQNNEQF
TRBJ2-7 TRBV2 10 . ASKRESYEQY
TRBJ1-4 TRBV5-4 14 . ASSSLGTGDAEKLF
TRBJ1-1 TRBV4-2 12 . ASSRIPGQSEAF
TRBJ1-5 TRBV6-5 13 . ASSIGQGGNQPQH
TRBJ1-3 TRBV30 14 . AWSVFPRTGGNTIY
TRBJ2-5 TRBV2 13 . ASSATFRLSETQY
TRBJ2-2 TRBV11-2 13 . ASSFGPLHTGELF